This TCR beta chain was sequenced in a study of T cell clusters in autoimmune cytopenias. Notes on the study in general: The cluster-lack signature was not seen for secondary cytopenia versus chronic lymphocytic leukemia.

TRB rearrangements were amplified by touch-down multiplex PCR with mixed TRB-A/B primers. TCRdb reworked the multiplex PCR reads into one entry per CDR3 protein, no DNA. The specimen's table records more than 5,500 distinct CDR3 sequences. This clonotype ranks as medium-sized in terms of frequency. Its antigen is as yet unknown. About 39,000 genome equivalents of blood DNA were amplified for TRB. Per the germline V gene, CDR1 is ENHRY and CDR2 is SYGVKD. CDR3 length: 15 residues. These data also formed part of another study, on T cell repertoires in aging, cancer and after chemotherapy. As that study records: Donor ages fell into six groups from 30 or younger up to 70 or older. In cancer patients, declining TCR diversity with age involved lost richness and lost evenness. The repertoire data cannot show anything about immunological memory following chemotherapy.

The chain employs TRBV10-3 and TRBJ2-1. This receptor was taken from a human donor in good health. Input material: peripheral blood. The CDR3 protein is CAISEWTSDYNEQFF.